This T cell receptor delta chain is from a study of gamma-delta T cells after stem cell transplantation. CDR1 and CDR2 (germline): TSWWSYY, QGS. The V and J ends lost 5 bases and 2 bases, in that order; junction bases with no gene match: 40. This CDR3 has 27 residues. TCRdb reprocessed the RT-PCR reads using CATT. The table includes around 600 delta-chain clones, over 6.5% detected once. The source material was gamma-delta T cells. This receptor was identified in a human donor. It is not recorded whose cells these are; they may come from a transplant donor. The chain couples TRDV1 to TRDJ1; the match to TRDD3 covers 11 bases. The CDR3 nucleotides are TGTGCTCTTGGGCCCCTCCCAACCGTTCCTACGATGGGGCATTACTGGGGGATAATAGGGAGGACCGATAAACTCATCTTT. It yields the protein CALGPLPTVPTMGHYWGIIGRTDKLIF.